The 3 T cell receptor beta chains presented below share a single source sample, sequenced in a study of CD8 T cells in ankylosing spondylitis (dated by TCRdb to 2016 to 2017). The full study reports these points: A TCR beta motif made up of several highly homologous amino acid variants appeared to be characteristic of blood from ankylosing spondylitis patients.

Their target antigens are unknown. The library relied on 5' RACE. The instrument was an Illumina HiSeq 2500. TCRdb took the public reads, trimmed them with fastp at Q25, ran MiXCR for clone calling and kept in-frame beta chains. A single entry per CDR3 protein holds the most common genes and DNA from its merged rows. The sample profile shows 650,000 to 800,000 distinct CDR3 sequences; around 19% of them were found once. Around 20% of the sample is in the top ten clones. Sequenced input: blood, either unsorted or a sorted T cell fraction (not recorded which). These receptors came from a male donor with ankylosing spondylitis.

This clonotype was observed a handful of times. The DNA for the CDR3 is TGCGCCAGCAGCCAAGGAGTCGGGATCGCCTACAATGAGCAGTTCTTC. This translates into CASSQGVGIAYNEQFF. The rearrangement links TRBV4-1 to TRBJ2-1; perhaps TRBD2 as D (5 bases). V shed 1 base and J shed 2 bases, with 12 bases lying between them. CDR1 is MGHRA and CDR2 is YSYEKL in the germline V gene. This CDR3 has 16 amino acids.

This chain uses TRBV5-1 with TRBJ2-3, with TRBD1 matching over 7 bases. The CDR3 loop spans 17 amino acids. Per germline, CDR1 SGHRS and CDR2 YFSETQ. V trimming: 0 bases; J trimming: 0 bases; junction bases outside the gene matches: 7. CDR3 nucleotide sequence: TGCGCCAGCAGCTTGGTAGGGGACAGACTAAGCACAGATACGCAGTATTTT. Its translation: CASSLVGDRLSTDTQYF.

This clonotype has a count of ten or more. The chain combines TRBV27 with TRBJ2-1; weak D call: TRBD2 (9 bases). This CDR3 contains 17 residues. Germline values: CDR1 MNHEY, CDR2 SMNVEV (reference sequence). Deletions cut 4 bases from V and 6 bases from J, with 22 bases between. The CDR3 DNA is TGTGCCAGCAGTTCCCAGGGGGCGGGAGGGAGGCTCAATGAGCAGTTCTTC. The encoded protein is CASSSQGAGGRLNEQFF.